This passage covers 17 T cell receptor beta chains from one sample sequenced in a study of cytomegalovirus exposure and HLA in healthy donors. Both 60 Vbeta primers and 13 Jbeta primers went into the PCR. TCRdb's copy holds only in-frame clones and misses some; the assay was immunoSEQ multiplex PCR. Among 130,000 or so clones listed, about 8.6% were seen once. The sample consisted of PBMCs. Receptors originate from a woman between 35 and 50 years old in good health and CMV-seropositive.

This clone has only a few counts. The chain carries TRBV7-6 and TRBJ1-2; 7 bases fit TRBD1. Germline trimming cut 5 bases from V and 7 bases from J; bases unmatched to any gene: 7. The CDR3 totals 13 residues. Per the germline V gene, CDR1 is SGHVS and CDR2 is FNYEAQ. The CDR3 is CASSPRDSLGYTF. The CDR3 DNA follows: TGTGCCAGCAGCCCGAGGGACAGCCTTGGCTACACCTTC.

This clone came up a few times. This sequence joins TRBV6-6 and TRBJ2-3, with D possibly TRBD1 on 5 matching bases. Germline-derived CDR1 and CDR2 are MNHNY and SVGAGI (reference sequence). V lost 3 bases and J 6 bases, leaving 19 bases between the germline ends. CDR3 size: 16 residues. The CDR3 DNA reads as TGTGCCAGCAGTTATGGGCGGAGAAGGGGCAGTGATACGCAGTATTTT. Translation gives CASSYGRRRGSDTQYF.

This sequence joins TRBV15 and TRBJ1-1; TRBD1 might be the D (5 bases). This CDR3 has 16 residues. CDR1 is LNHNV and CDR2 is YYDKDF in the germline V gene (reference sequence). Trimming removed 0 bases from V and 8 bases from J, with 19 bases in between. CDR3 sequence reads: CATSRDLGLGGAEAFF. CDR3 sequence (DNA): TGTGCCACCAGCAGAGATCTAGGACTGGGGGGAGCAGAAGCTTTCTTT.

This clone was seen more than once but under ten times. The CDR3: CASSFLSGGGETQYF. The CDR3, as DNA: TGTGCCAGCAGCTTCCTGAGCGGGGGGGGAGAGACCCAGTACTTC. The rearrangement uses TRBV7-8 and TRBJ2-5, with TRBD2 matching 10 bases. Germline CDR1 reads SGHVS; CDR2 reads FQNEAQ. The CDR3 has 15 amino acids. With 3 bases clipped from V and 4 bases from J, the junction kept 5 bases outside the gene matches.

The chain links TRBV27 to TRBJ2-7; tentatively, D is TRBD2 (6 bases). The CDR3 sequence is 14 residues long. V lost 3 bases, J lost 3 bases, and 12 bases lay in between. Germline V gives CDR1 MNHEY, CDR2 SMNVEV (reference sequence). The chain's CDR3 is CASSLTGLVYEQYF. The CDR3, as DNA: TGTGCCAGCAGTTTGACGGGACTCGTCTACGAGCAGTACTTC.

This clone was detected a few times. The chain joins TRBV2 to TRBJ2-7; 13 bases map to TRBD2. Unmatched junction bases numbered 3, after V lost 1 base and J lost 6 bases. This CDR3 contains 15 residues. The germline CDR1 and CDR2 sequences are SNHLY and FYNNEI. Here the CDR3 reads CASSEELAGGREQYF. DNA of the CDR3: TGTGCCAGCAGTGAAGAACTAGCGGGGGGGCGCGAGCAGTACTTC. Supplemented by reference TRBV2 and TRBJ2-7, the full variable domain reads EPEVTQTPSHQVTQMGQEVILRCVPISNHLYFYWYRQILGQKVEFLVSFYNNEISEKSEIFDDQFSVERPDGSNFTLKIRSTKLEDSAMYFCASSEELAGGREQYFGPGTRLTVT.

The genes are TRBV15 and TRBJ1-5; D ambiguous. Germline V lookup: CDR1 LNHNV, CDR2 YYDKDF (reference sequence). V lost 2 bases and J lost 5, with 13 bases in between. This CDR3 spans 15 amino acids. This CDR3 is CATSRYRESHQPQHF. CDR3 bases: TGTGCCACCAGCAGATACCGGGAGAGCCATCAGCCCCAGCATTTT.

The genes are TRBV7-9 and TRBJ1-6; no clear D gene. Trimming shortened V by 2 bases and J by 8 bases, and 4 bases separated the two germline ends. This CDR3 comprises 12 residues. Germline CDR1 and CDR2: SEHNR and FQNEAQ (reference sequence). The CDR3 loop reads CASSLSDSPLHF. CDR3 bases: TGTGCCAGCAGCTTATCGGATTCACCCCTCCACTTT. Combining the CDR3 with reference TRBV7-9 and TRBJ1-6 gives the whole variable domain DTGVSQNPRHKITKRGQNVTFRCDPISEHNRLYWYRQTLGQGPEFLTYFQNEAQLEKSRLLSDRFSAERPKGSFSTLEIQRTEQGDSAMYLCASSLSDSPLHFGNGTRLTVT.

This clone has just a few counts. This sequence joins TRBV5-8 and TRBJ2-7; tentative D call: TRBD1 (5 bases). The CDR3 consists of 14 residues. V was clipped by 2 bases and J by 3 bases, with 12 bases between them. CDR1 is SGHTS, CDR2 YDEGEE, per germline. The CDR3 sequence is CASSFRVPLYEQYF. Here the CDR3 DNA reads TGTGCCAGCAGCTTCAGGGTACCTCTCTACGAGCAGTACTTC.

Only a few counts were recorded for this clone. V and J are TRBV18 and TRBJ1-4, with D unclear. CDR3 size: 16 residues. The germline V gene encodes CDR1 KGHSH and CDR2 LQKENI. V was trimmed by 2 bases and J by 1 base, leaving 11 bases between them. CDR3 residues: CASSPVAGLTNEKLFF. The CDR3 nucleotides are TGTGCCAGCTCACCAGTGGCGGGGTTAACTAATGAAAAACTGTTTTTT.

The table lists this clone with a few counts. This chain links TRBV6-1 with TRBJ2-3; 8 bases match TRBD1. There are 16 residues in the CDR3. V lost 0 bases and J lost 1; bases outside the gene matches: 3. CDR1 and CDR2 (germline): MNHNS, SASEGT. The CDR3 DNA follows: TGTGCCAGCAGTGAAGCATCGGGACAGGGCACAGATACGCAGTATTTT. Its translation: CASSEASGQGTDTQYF.

The CDR3, as DNA: TGTGCCAGCAGCCAAACAATAATTAAACGGGAGCTGTTTTTT. Translation gives CASSQTIIKRELFF. The chain recombines TRBV14 with TRBJ2-2; D is uncertain. Trimming took off 2 bases at V and 9 bases at J, with 13 bases between the two ends. The CDR3 runs to 14 residues. From germline, CDR1 is SGHDN and CDR2 FVKESK.

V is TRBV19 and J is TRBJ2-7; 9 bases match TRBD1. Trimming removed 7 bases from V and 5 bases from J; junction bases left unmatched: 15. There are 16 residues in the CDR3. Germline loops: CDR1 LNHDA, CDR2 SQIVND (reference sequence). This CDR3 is CASIGDTGTGWHEQYF. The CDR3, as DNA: TGTGCCAGTATTGGGGACACCGGGACAGGGTGGCACGAGCAGTACTTC.

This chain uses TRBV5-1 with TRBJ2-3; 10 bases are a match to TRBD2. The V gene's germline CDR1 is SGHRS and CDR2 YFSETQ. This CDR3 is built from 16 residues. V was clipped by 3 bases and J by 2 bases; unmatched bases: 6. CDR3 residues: CASSSLGTSDTDTQYF. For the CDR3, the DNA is TGCGCCAGCAGCTCTTTAGGGACTAGCGACACAGATACGCAGTATTTT.

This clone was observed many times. CDR3 DNA sequence: TGCGCCAGCAGTGAAGCTAGCGGGGACGAGCAGTACTTC. Protein sequence: CASSEASGDEQYF. The V and J genes are TRBV10-1 and TRBJ2-7, with 9 nucleotides matching TRBD2. The V gene's germline CDR1 is WNHNN and CDR2 SYGVQD (reference sequence). Germline trimming cut 3 bases from V and 5 bases from J; bases unmatched to any gene: 2. The CDR3 extends over 13 amino acids.

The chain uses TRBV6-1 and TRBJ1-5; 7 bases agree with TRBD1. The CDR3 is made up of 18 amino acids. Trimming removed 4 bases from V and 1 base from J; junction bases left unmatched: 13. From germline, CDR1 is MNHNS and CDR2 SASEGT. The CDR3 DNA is TGTGCCAGCAGTGTCGTCATCCCGGGACAGTCAAGCAATCAGCCCCAGCATTTT. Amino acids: CASSVVIPGQSSNQPQHF.

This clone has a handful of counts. CDR3 bases: TGTGCCAGTAGCGAAACTTGGGGGGGCGCGACCTATGGCTACACCTTC. Its protein product is CASSETWGGATYGYTF. This rearrangement joins TRBV19 to TRBJ1-2; D might be TRBD1 (6 bases). Trimming pared 6 bases from V and 4 bases from J, leaving 21 bases between. CDR3 size: 16 residues. Per germline, CDR1 LNHDA and CDR2 SQIVND (reference sequence). The variable domain in full, with the rest retrieved from reference TRBV19 and TRBJ1-2, is DGGITQSPKYLFRKEGQNVTLSCEQNLNHDAMYWYRQDPGQGLRLIYYSQIVNDFQKGDIAEGYSVSREKKESFPLTVTSAQKNPTAFYLCASSETWGGATYGYTFGSGTRLTVV.